A selection of T cell receptor beta chains follows, all from one sample in a study of blood T cell repertoires in COVID-19. Sequencing was performed with immunoSEQ multiplex PCR; in TCRdb, only in-frame clones are kept and a portion is missing. Of roughly 130,000 clones in the sample, almost 85% were seen once. Sample: PBMCs or T cells enriched from blood (not recorded which). These receptors were collected from a woman between 50 and 59 years old with acute COVID-19. Each CDR3 is given with its conserved first and last residue. The D gene is left open where the match is weak. Clone size appears in some rows only: once, few, many, or a class for an expanded clone.

>-|TRBV11-1|TRBJ1-1|once
CASSSHRANTEAFF
TGTGCCAGCAGCTCACACAGGGCGAACACTGAAGCTTTCTTT
>TRBD1|TRBV3-1/TRBV3-2|TRBJ1-5|-
CASSQGQGPRDQPQHF
TGTGCCAGCAGCCAAGGACAGGGACCTAGGGATCAGCCCCAGCATTTT
>-|TRBV18|TRBJ2-7|once
CASSQVGGAYEQYF
TGTGCCAGCTCACAGGTGGGAGGCGCCTACGAGCAGTACTTC
>TRBD1|TRBV27|TRBJ1-6|-
CASSTRQGQASLHF
TGTGCCAGCAGTACACGACAGGGGCAGGCTTCCCTCCACTTT
>-|TRBV30|TRBJ2-1|-
CAWGESGEWEQFF
TGTGCCTGGGGGGAATCAGGGGAGTGGGAGCAGTTCTTC
>-|TRBV12-3/TRBV12-4|TRBJ1-1|-
CASSLRGNTEAFF
TGTGCCAGCAGTTTAAGGGGAAACACTGAAGCTTTCTTT
>-|TRBV7-9|TRBJ1-6|medium-sized
CASSSDSLNSPLHF
TGTGCCAGCAGCTCGGACAGTTTGAATTCACCCCTCCACTTT
>TRBD2|TRBV5-1|TRBJ2-1|-
CASSLASGRGYNEQFF
TGCGCCAGCAGCTTGGCTAGCGGGAGAGGGTACAATGAGCAGTTCTTC
>TRBD2|TRBV19|TRBJ2-7|-
CASSITGLVGYEQYF
TGTGCCAGTAGTATAACGGGACTAGTGGGATACGAGCAGTACTTC
>TRBD2|TRBV5-6|TRBJ2-2|-
CASSVIAGAAGELFF
TGTGCCAGCAGCGTGATAGCGGGAGCGGCCGGGGAGCTGTTTTTT